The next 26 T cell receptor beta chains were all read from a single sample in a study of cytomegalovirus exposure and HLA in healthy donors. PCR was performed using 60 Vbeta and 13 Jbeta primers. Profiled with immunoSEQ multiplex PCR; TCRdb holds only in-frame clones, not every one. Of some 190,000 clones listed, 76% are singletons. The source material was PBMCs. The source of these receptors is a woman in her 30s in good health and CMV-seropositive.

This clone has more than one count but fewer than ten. This CDR3 reads CASSEGRVVTGELFF. The CDR3 DNA is TGTGCCAGCAGCGAAGGGAGGGTGGTCACCGGGGAGCTGTTTTTT. This chain links TRBV9 with TRBJ2-2; TRBD2 matches at 7 bases. J gave up 4 bases and V 3 bases, and 6 bases lay outside the gene matches. Germline V gene sequence: CDR1 SGDLS, CDR2 YYNGEE. CDR3 length: 15 amino acids.

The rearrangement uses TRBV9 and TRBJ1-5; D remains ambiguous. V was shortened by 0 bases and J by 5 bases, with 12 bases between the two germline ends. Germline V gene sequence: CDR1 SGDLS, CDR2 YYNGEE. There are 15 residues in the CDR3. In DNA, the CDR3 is TGTGCCAGCAGCGTAGGCTCACACATCGATCAGCCCCAGCATTTT. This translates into CASSVGSHIDQPQHF.

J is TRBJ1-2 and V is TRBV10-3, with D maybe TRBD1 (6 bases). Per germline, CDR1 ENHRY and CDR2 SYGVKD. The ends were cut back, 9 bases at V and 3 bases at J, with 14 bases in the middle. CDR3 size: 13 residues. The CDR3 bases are TGTGCCATGTGGGCAGGGGTAGACTATGGCTACACCTTC. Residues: CAMWAGVDYGYTF.

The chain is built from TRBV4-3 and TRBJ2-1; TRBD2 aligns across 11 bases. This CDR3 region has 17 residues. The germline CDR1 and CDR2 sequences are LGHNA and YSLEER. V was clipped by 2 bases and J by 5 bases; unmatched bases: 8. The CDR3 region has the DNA TGCGCCAGCAGCCAACTAGCGGGGGGTCCCCTCGACAATGAGCAGTTCTTC. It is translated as CASSQLAGGPLDNEQFF.

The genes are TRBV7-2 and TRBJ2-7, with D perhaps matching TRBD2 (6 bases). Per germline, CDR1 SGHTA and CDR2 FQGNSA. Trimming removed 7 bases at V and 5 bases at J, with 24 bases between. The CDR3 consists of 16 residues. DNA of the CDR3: TGTGCCAGCAACCCTAGGGGTCGGGGGAGGCAGGACGAGCAGTACTTC. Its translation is CASNPRGRGRQDEQYF. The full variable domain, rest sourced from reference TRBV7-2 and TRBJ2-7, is GAGVSQSPSNKVTEKGKDVELRCDPISGHTALYWYRQSLGQGLEFLIYFQGNSAPDKSGLPSDRFSAERTGGSVSTLTIQRTQQEDSAVYLCASNPRGRGRQDEQYFGPGTRLTVT.

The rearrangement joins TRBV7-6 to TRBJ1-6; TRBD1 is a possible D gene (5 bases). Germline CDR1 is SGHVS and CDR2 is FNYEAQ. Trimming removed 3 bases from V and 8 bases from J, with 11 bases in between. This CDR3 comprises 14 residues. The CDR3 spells CASSLGRGYSPLHF. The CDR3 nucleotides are TGTGCCAGCAGCTTGGGGAGGGGTTATTCACCCCTCCACTTT.

CDR3 sequence: CASSPGTSGAREQYF. Written as DNA, the CDR3 is TGTGCCAGCTCACCGGGGACTAGCGGCGCGCGAGAGCAGTACTTC. The chain is built from TRBV18 and TRBJ2-7; the match to TRBD2 covers 11 bases. J gave up 7 bases and V 3 bases, and 8 bases lay outside the gene matches. From germline, CDR1 is KGHSH and CDR2 LQKENI. The CDR3 runs 15 residues.

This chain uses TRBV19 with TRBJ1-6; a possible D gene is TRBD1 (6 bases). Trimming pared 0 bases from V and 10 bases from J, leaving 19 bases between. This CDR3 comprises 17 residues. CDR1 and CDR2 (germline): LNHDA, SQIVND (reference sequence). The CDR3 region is CASSIDSPGTSRSPLHF. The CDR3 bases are TGTGCCAGTAGTATAGATTCTCCCGGGACATCGAGATCACCCCTCCACTTT.

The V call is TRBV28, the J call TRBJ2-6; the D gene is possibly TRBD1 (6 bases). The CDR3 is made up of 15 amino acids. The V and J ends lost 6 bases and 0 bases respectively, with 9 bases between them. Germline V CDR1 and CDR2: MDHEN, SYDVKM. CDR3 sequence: CASSKGGSGANVLTF. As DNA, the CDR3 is TGTGCCAGCAGCAAAGGGGGCTCTGGGGCCAACGTCCTGACTTTC.

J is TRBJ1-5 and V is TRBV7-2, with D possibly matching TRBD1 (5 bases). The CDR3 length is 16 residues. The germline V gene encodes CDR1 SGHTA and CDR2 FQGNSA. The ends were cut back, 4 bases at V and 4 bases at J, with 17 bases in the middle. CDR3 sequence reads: CASSSRSWGKNQPQHF. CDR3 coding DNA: TGTGCCAGCAGCTCGAGGAGTTGGGGCAAGAATCAGCCCCAGCATTTT. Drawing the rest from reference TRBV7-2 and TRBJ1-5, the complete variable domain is GAGVSQSPSNKVTEKGKDVELRCDPISGHTALYWYRQSLGQGLEFLIYFQGNSAPDKSGLPSDRFSAERTGGSVSTLTIQRTQQEDSAVYLCASSSRSWGKNQPQHFGDGTRLSIL.

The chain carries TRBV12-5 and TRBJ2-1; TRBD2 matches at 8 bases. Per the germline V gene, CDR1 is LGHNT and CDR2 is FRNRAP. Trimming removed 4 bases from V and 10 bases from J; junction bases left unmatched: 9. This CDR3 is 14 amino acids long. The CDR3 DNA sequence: TGTGCTAGTGGTTCCCCACCCGCGGGGGGAGAGCAGTTCTTC. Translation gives CASGSPPAGGEQFF.

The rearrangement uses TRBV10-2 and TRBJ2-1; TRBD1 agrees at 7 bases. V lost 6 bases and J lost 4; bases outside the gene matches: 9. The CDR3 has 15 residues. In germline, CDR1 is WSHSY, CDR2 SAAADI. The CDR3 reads CASRTGQAHYNEQFF. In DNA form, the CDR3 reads TGCGCCAGCAGGACCGGACAGGCCCATTACAATGAGCAGTTCTTC.

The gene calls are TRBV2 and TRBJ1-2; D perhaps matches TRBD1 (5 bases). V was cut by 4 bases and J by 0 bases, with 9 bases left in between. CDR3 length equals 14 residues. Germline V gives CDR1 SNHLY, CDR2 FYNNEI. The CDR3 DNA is TGTGCCAGCAGTGGGGGCAGAGCTAACTATGGCTACACCTTC. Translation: CASSGGRANYGYTF.

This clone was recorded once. The CDR3 coding sequence is TGTGCCAGTAGTGCCGCGCCGGGGGAGCTGTTTTTT. Its protein product is CASSAAPGELFF. The chain links TRBV19 to TRBJ2-2; D is unresolved. From germline, CDR1 is LNHDA and CDR2 SQIVND (reference sequence). V was trimmed by 5 bases and J by 8 bases, leaving 9 bases between them. The CDR3 totals 12 residues.

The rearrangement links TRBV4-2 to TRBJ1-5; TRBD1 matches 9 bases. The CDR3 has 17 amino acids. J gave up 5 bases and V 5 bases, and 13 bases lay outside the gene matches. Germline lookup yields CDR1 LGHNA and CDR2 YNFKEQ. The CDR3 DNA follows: TGTGCCAGCAGCTCCAGAACCGGGACAGGGACCGATCAGCCCCAGCATTTT. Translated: CASSSRTGTGTDQPQHF.

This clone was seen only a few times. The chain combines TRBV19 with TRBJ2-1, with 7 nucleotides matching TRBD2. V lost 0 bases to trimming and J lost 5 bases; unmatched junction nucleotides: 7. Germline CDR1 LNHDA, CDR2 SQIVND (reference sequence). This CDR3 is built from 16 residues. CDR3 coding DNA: TGTGCCAGTAGTATAGATGGAGCGGGGACCCACAATGAGCAGTTCTTC. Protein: CASSIDGAGTHNEQFF.

The CDR3 sequence: CASSFSIDSGYTF. CDR3 in DNA: TGTGCCAGCAGCTTTTCGATTGACAGTGGCTACACCTTC. The rearrangement links TRBV5-4 to TRBJ1-2, with D possibly matching TRBD1 (5 bases). Germline CDR1 and CDR2: SGHNT and YYREEE (reference sequence). The CDR3 covers 13 residues. V lost 2 bases and J 7 bases, leaving 12 bases between the germline ends.

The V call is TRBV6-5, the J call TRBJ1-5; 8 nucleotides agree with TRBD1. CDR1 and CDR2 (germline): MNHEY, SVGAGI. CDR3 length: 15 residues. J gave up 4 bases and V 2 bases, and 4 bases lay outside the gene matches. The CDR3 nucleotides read TGTGCCAGCAGTTACGACAGGGGCGGGAATCAGCCCCAGCATTTT. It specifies CASSYDRGGNQPQHF.

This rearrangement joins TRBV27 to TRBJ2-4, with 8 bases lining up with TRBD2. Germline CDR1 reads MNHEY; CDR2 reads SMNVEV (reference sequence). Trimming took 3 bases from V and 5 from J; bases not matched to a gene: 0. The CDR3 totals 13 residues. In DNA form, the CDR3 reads TGTGCCAGCAGTTTCGGGGGGGAAAACATTCAGTACTTC. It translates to CASSFGGENIQYF.

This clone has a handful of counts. Here the CDR3 reads CASSPLRMRDIQYF. The CDR3 DNA is TGTGCCAGCAGCCCTCTGCGTATGAGAGACATTCAGTACTTC. V is TRBV7-6 and J is TRBJ2-4; no firm D call. The CDR3 runs 14 residues. Germline V gives CDR1 SGHVS, CDR2 FNYEAQ. The V and J ends lost 5 bases and 8 bases respectively, with 16 bases between them.

CDR3 in amino acids: CASSPNPRGGSYEQYF. The DNA of the CDR3 is TGTGCCAGCAGCCCAAACCCCCGAGGAGGTTCCTACGAGCAGTACTTC. The rearrangement links TRBV7-6 to TRBJ2-7; a weak D match, TRBD2 (5 bases). Per germline, CDR1 SGHVS and CDR2 FNYEAQ. V dropped 5 bases and J dropped 1 base, with 18 bases sitting between them. The CDR3 is 16 residues long.

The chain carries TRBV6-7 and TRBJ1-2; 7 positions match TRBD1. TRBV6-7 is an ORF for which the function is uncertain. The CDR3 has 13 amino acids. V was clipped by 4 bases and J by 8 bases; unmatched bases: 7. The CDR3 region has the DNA TGTGCCAGCAGTTCAGGGGGGTCCCGCGGCTACACCTTC. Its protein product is CASSSGGSRGYTF.

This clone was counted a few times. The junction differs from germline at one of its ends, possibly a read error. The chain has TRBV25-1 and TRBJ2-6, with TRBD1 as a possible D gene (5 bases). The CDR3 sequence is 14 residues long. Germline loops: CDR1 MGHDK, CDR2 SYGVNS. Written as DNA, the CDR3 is TGTGCCAGCAGTGTTAACTCTGGGGCCAACGGCCTGACTTTC. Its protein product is CASSVNSGANGLTF.

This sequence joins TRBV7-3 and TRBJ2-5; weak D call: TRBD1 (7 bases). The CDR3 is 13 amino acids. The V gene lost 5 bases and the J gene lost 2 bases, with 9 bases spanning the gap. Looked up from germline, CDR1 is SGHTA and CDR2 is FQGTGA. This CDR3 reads CASSAGQQETQYF. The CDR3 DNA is TGTGCCAGCAGCGCGGGACAGCAAGAGACCCAGTACTTC.

This CDR3 is CASRTRDRGSEQFF. DNA for the CDR3: TGTGCCAGCAGAACCCGGGACAGGGGTAGTGAGCAGTTCTTC. The V and J genes are TRBV11-1 and TRBJ2-1; 10 bases are shared with TRBD1. With V trimmed by 6 bases and J by 9 bases, 8 bases remained unmatched. Germline assignment: CDR1 SGHAT and CDR2 FQDESV (reference sequence). This CDR3 is built from 14 residues.

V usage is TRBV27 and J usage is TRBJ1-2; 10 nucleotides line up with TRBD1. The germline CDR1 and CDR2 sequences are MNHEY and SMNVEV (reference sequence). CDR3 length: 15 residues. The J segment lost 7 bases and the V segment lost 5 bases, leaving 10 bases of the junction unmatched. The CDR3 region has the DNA TGTGCCAGCAGTCCCCGGGACAGGGGTGTACGTGGCTACACCTTC. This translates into CASSPRDRGVRGYTF.